This T cell receptor beta chain was identified in a study of blood T cell repertoires in COVID-19. The CDR3 has 15 residues. Losses at the gene ends were 7 bases for V and 3 bases for J; bases not matched to a gene: 12. The germline V gene encodes CDR1 SEHNR and CDR2 FQNEAQ (reference sequence). The repertoire was sequenced with immunoSEQ multiplex PCR; TCRdb's copy has only in-frame clones and lacks some. The data show about 110,000 clones, about three quarters seen once. The V gene is TRBV7-9, the J gene TRBJ2-7; 7 nucleotides agree with TRBD1. Sequences were obtained from peripheral blood. The source is a woman aged 70-85 years with acute or convalescent COVID-19. The CDR3 nucleotides are TGTGCCAGCACCCGAAAAGGGGGCTCCTACTACGAGCAGTACTTC. Its protein product is CASTRKGGSYYEQYF. Full variable domain (remainder filled in from reference TRBV7-9 and TRBJ2-7): DTGVSQNPRHKITKRGQNVTFRCDPISEHNRLYWYRQTLGQGPEFLTYFQNEAQLEKSRLLSDRFSAERPKGSFSTLEIQRTEQGDSAMYLCASTRKGGSYYEQYFGPGTRLTVT.